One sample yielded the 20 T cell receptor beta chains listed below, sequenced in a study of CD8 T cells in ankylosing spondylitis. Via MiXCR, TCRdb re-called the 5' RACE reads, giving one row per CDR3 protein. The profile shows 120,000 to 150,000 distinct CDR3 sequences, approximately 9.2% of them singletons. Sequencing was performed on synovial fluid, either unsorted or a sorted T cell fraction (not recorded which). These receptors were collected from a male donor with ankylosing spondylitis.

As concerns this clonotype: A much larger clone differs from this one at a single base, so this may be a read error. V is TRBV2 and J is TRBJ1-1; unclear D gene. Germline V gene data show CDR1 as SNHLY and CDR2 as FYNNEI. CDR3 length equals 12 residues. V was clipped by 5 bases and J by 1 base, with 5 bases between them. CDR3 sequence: CASSWGNTEAFF. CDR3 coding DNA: TGTGCCAGCAGTTGGGGGAACACTGAAGCTTTCTTT.

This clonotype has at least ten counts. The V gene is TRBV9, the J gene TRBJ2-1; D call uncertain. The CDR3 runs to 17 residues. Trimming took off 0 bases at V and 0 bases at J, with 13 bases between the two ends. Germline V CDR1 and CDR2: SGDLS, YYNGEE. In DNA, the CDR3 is TGTGCCAGCAGCGTAGCTGAAGGCGGAAGCTCCTACAATGAGCAGTTCTTC. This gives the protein CASSVAEGGSSYNEQFF.

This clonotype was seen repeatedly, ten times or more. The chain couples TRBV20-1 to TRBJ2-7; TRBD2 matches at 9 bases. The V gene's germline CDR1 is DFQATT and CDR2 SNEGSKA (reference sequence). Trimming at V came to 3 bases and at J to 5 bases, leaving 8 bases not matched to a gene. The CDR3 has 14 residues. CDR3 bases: TGCAGTGCTAGTTTGAGCGGGGGGCGCGACGAGCAGTACTTC. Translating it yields CSASLSGGRDEQYF.

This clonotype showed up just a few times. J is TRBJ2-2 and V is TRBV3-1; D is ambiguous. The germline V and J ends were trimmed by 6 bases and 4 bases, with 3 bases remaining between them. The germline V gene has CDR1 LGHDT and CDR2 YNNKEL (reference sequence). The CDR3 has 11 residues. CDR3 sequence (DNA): TGTGCCAGCAGATTCACCGGGGAGCTGTTTTTT. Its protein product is CASRFTGELFF.

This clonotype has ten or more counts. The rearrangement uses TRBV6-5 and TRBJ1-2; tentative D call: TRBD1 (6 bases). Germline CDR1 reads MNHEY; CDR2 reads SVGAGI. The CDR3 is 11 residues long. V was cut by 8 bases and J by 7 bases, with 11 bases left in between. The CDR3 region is CASLQGGGYTF. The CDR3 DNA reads TGTGCCAGCCTACAGGGCGGTGGCTACACCTTC.

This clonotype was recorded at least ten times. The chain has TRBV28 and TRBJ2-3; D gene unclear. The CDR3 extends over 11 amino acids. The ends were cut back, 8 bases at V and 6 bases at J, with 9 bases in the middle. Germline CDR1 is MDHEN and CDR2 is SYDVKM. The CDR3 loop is CASCSSDTQYF. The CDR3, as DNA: TGTGCCAGCTGCTCGTCCGATACGCAGTATTTT.

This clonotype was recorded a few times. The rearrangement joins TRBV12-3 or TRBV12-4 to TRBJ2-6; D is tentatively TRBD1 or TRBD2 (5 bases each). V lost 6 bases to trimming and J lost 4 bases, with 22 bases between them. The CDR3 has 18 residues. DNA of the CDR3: TGTGCCAGCAGCCCATCCCCGGGGCGCCTGGGAGGGGCCAACGTCCTGACTTTC. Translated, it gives CASSPSPGRLGGANVLTF.

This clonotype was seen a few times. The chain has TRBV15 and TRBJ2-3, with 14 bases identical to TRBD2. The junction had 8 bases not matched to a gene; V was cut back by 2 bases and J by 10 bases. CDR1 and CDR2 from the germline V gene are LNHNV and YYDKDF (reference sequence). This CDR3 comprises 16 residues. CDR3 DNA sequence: TGTGCCACCAGCAGACAGACTAGCGGGAGGGCCGAGGCGCAGTATTTT. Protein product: CATSRQTSGRAEAQYF.

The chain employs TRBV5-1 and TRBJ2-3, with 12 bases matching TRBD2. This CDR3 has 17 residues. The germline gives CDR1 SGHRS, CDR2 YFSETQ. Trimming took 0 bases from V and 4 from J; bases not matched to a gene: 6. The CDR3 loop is CASSLGTSGNGADTQYF. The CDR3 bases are TGCGCCAGCAGCTTGGGGACTAGCGGGAATGGTGCAGATACGCAGTATTTT. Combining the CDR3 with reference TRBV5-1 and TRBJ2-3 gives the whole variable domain KAGVTQTPRYLIKTRGQQVTLSCSPISGHRSVSWYQQTPGQGLQFLFEYFSETQRNKGNFPGRFSGRQFSNSRSEMNVSTLELGDSALYLCASSLGTSGNGADTQYFGPGTRLTVL.

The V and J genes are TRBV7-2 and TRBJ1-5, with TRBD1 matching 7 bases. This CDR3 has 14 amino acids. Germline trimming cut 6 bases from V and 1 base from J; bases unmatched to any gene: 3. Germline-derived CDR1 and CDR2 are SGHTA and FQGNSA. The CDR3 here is CASSLTGSNQPQHF. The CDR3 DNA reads TGTGCCAGCAGTTTGACAGGGAGCAATCAGCCCCAGCATTTT.

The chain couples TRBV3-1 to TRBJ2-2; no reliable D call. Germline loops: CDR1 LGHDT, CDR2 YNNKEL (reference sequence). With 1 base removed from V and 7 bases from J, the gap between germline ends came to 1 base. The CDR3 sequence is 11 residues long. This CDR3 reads CASSQVGELFF. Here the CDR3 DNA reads TGTGCCAGCAGCCAAGTCGGGGAGCTGTTTTTT.

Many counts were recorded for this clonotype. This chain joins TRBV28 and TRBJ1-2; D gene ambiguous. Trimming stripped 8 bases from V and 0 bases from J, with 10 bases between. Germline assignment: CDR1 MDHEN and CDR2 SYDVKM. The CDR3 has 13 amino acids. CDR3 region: CASARVANYGYTF. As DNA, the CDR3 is TGTGCCAGCGCGAGGGTGGCTAACTATGGCTACACCTTC.

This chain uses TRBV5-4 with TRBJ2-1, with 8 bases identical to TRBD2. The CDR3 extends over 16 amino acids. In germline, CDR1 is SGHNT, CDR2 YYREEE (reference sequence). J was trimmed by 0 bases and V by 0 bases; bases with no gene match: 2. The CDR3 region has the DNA TGTGCCAGCAGCTTGGATCTAGCGGGCTCCTACAATGAGCAGTTCTTC. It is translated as CASSLDLAGSYNEQFF.

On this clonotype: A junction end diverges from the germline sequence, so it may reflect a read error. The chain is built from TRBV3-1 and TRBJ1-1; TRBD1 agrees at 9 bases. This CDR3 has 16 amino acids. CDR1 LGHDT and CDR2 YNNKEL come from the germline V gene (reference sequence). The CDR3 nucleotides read TGTGCCTGCAGTTTAGGGACAGGGTCCATGAACACTGAAGCTTTCTTT. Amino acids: CACSLGTGSMNTEAFF.

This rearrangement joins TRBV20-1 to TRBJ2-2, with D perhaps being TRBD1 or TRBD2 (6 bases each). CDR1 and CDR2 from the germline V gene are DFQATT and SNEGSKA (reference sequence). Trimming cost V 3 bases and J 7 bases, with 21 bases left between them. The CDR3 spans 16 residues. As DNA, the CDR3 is TGCAGTGCTAGGGGTCCGGCACCGGGGGCGATCGGGGAGCTGTTTTTT. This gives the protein CSARGPAPGAIGELFF.

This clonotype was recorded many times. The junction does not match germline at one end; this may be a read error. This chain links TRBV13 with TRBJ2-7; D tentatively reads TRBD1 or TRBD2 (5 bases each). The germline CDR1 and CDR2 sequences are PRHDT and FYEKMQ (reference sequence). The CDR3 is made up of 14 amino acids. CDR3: CASSRPGTSDEQYF. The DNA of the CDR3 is TGTGCCAGCAGCCGGCCGGGGACCTCCGACGAGCAGTACTTC. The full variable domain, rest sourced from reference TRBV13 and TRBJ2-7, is AAGVIQSPRHLIKEKRETATLKCYPIPRHDTVYWYQQGPGQDPQFLISFYEKMQSDKGSIPDRFSAQQFSDYHSELNMSSLELGDSALYFCASSRPGTSDEQYFGPGTRLTVT.

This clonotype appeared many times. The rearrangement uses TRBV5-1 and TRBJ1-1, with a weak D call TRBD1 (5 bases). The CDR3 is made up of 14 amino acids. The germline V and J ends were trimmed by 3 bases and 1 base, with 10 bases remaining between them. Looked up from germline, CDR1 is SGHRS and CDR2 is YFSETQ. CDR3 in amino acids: CASSYAGQNTEAFF. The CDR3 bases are TGCGCCAGCAGCTATGCTGGACAGAACACTGAAGCTTTCTTT.

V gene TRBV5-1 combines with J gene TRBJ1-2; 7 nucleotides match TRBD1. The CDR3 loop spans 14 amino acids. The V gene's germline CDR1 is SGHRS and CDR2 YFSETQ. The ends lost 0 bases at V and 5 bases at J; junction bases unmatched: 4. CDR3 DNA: TGCGCCAGCAGCTTGGAAGGACAGGCATATGGCTACACCTTC. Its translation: CASSLEGQAYGYTF.

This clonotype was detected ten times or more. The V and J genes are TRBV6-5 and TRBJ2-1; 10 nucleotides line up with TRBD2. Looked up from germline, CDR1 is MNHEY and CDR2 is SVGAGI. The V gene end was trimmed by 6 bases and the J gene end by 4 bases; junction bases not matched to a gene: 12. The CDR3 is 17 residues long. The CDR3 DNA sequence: TGTGCCAGCAGCCCCAGCGGGGGGGGCAGGGGATACAATGAGCAGTTCTTC. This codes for CASSPSGGGRGYNEQFF.

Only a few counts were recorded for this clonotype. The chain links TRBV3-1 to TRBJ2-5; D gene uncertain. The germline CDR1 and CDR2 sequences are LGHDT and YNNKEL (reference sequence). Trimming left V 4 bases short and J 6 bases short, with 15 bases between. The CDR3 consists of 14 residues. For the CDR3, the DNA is TGTGCCAGCAGCCGTCCTACGATAGCTAAGACCCAGTACTTC. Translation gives CASSRPTIAKTQYF.